These 18 T cell receptor beta chains were all obtained from the same sample, sequenced in a study of shared clonotypes between healthy human individuals. Measured with immunoSEQ multiplex PCR; TCRdb has only the in-frame clones, and not every one. This sample has about 680,000 clones, with roughly nine tenths found just once. The naive CD8 subset, CD45RO-negative cells positively selected for CCR7, excluded terminally differentiated effector memory CD45RA+ cells. Sequencing was carried out using naive CD8+ T cells sorted from blood. The receptors come from a man aged 30 to 45 in good health.

The rearrangement links TRBV6-5 to TRBJ1-1; D uncertain. V lost 8 bases and J lost 4, with 14 bases in between. Germline-derived CDR1 and CDR2 are MNHEY and SVGAGI. The length of the CDR3 is 13 residues. CDR3 coding DNA: TGTGCCAGCCGTCCGGGCAGATCCACTGAAGCTTTCTTT. It yields the protein CASRPGRSTEAFF.

In DNA, the CDR3 is TGCGCCAGCAGCCAGATGGCTGGGATGTACACCTTC. Translated, it gives CASSQMAGMYTF. The chain couples TRBV4-3 to TRBJ1-2; unclear D gene. V shed 3 bases and J shed 11 bases, with 13 bases lying between them. This CDR3 has 12 amino acids. CDR1 LGHNA and CDR2 YSLEER come from the germline V gene.

With respect to this clone: Other DNA variants within this sample encode the same CDR3. The chain employs TRBV10-1 and TRBJ2-7, with unresolved D. CDR3 length: 12 residues. V was trimmed by 3 bases and J by 2 bases, leaving 5 bases between them. Germline V gives CDR1 WNHNN, CDR2 SYGVQD (reference sequence). The CDR3 protein is CASSETAYEQYF. DNA of the CDR3: TGCGCCAGCAGTGAAACGGCCTACGAGCAGTACTTC.

This chain uses TRBV9 with TRBJ2-7; D might be TRBD1 or TRBD2, each matching 6 bases. The CDR3 consists of 15 residues. The V gene's germline CDR1 is SGDLS and CDR2 YYNGEE. The V and J ends lost 5 bases and 2 bases respectively, with 17 bases between them. The CDR3 here is CASSPGASETYEQYF. The DNA for the CDR3 is TGTGCCAGCAGTCCAGGGGCTAGCGAAACCTACGAGCAGTACTTC.

The rearrangement links TRBV4-1 to TRBJ2-1, with D perhaps TRBD2 (5 bases). This CDR3 spans 14 amino acids. CDR1 is MGHRA and CDR2 is YSYEKL in the germline V gene. Trimming cost V 2 bases and J 8 bases, with 13 bases left between them. CDR3 amino acids: CASSQRASSDEQFF. CDR3 in DNA: TGCGCCAGCAGCCAACGAGCTAGCAGTGATGAGCAGTTCTTC.

The rearrangement links TRBV5-4 to TRBJ1-1; D uncertain. Germline V gene sequence: CDR1 SGHNT, CDR2 YYREEE (reference sequence). The length of the CDR3 is 11 residues. The V gene lost 5 bases and the J gene lost 1 base, with 3 bases spanning the gap. CDR3 loop: CASRENTEAFF. Written as DNA, the CDR3 is TGTGCCAGCAGGGAGAACACTGAAGCTTTCTTT.

The rearrangement joins TRBV10-1 to TRBJ1-1; maybe TRBD1 (5 bases). Deletions cut 8 bases from V and 4 bases from J, with 17 bases between. The germline gives CDR1 WNHNN, CDR2 SYGVQD (reference sequence). The CDR3 is 14 amino acids. DNA for the CDR3: TGCGCCAGCTCACAGGACATGACCTCCACTGAAGCTTTCTTT. Translated: CASSQDMTSTEAFF.

The chain recombines TRBV7-6 with TRBJ2-2; the D call may be TRBD1 or TRBD2 (5 bases each). Per germline, CDR1 SGHVS and CDR2 FNYEAQ. V was trimmed by 6 bases and J by 9 bases, leaving 11 bases between them. The CDR3 is 12 residues long. CDR3 sequence reads: CASRGTGWELFF. The CDR3 DNA reads TGTGCCAGCAGGGGGACGGGATGGGAGCTGTTTTTT.

The rearrangement joins TRBV7-6 to TRBJ2-7; D possibly corresponds to TRBD2 (6 bases). Germline lookup yields CDR1 SGHVS and CDR2 FNYEAQ. Between the trimmed V and J ends, which lost 2 bases and 0 bases, there was a span of 14 bases. CDR3 length: 16 amino acids. This CDR3 reads CASSLKGPSASYEQYF. CDR3 coding DNA: TGTGCCAGCAGCTTAAAGGGGCCTAGCGCCTCCTACGAGCAGTACTTC.

V usage is TRBV6-1 and J usage is TRBJ2-7; maybe TRBD2 (6 bases). Germline V gene sequence: CDR1 MNHNS, CDR2 SASEGT. Between the trimmed V and J ends, which lost 1 base and 2 bases, there was a span of 12 bases. The CDR3 totals 15 residues. CDR3 bases: TGTGCCAGCAGTGAAGGTTCTAGCGAAACCTACGAGCAGTACTTC. Residues: CASSEGSSETYEQYF.

J is TRBJ1-5 and V is TRBV19, with D unresolved. The CDR3 runs 15 residues. V lost 5 bases, J lost 2 bases, and 13 bases lay in between. Germline assignment: CDR1 LNHDA and CDR2 SQIVND (reference sequence). Here the CDR3 reads CASSGLRWGNQPQHF. CDR3 in DNA: TGTGCCAGTAGTGGACTCCGATGGGGCAATCAGCCCCAGCATTTT.

The V gene is TRBV30, the J gene TRBJ2-7; D might be TRBD1 (5 bases). In germline, CDR1 is GTSNPN, CDR2 SVGIG (reference sequence). V dropped 0 bases and J dropped 9 bases, with 15 bases sitting between them. CDR3 length: 13 amino acids. CDR3 amino acids: CAWSVPGHTGQYF. Written as DNA, the CDR3 is TGTGCCTGGAGTGTACCCGGACATACGGGGCAGTACTTC.

This sequence joins TRBV4-1 and TRBJ1-4, with D perhaps TRBD1 (5 bases). The V gene's germline CDR1 is MGHRA and CDR2 YSYEKL. The length of the CDR3 is 15 residues. Trimming took off 2 bases at V and 2 bases at J, with 9 bases between the two ends. This chain's CDR3 is CASSQFWGTNEKLFF. The CDR3 nucleotides are TGCGCCAGCAGCCAATTTTGGGGGACTAATGAAAAACTGTTTTTT.

The V gene is TRBV13, the J gene TRBJ1-1, with TRBD1 identical over 8 bases. V shed 5 bases and J 5 bases; nucleotides not matched to a gene: 7. From germline, CDR1 is PRHDT and CDR2 FYEKMQ (reference sequence). CDR3 length: 14 amino acids. The CDR3 DNA is TGTGCCAGCAGCCAGTGGGACAGGCAGACTGAAGCTTTCTTT. Amino acid sequence: CASSQWDRQTEAFF.

This clone showed up just a few times. This may stem from a read error, because a much larger clone lies one nucleotide away. This same CDR3 is encoded by further DNA sequences in the sample. The rearrangement joins TRBV6-5 to TRBJ2-2, with D unresolved. Trimming removed 6 bases from V and 2 bases from J, with 1 base in between. Germline assignment: CDR1 MNHEY and CDR2 SVGAGI. The CDR3 has 11 amino acids. This chain's CDR3 is CASSNTGELFF. The CDR3 DNA reads TGTGCCAGCAGCAACACCGGGGAGCTGTTTTTT.

The rearrangement links TRBV19 to TRBJ2-2; D unclear. V gave up 5 bases and J gave up 1 base, with 14 bases separating them. CDR3 length equals 16 residues. Germline V CDR1 and CDR2: LNHDA, SQIVND (reference sequence). The CDR3 region has the DNA TGTGCCAGTAGTGCCTGGCTCGATCTGAACACCGGGGAGCTGTTTTTT. Its translation is CASSAWLDLNTGELFF.

This chain connects TRBV7-2 to TRBJ2-5, with 10 bases lining up with TRBD2. CDR3 size: 14 residues. V was pared by 5 bases and J by 11 bases, with 11 bases of the junction left unmatched. Germline lookup yields CDR1 SGHTA and CDR2 FQGNSA. CDR3 in DNA: TGTGCCAGCAGCCAACCGGGACTAGCGCAAAAGCAGTACTTC. It specifies CASSQPGLAQKQYF. Filled out from reference TRBV7-2 and TRBJ2-5, the complete variable domain reads GAGVSQSPSNKVTEKGKDVELRCDPISGHTALYWYRQSLGQGLEFLIYFQGNSAPDKSGLPSDRFSAERTGGSVSTLTIQRTQQEDSAVYLCASSQPGLAQKQYFGPGTRLLVL.

Only a few counts were recorded for this clone. Other DNA sequences in this specimen translate into the identical CDR3. The chain uses TRBV5-1 and TRBJ1-5, with D unclear. Trimming pared 0 bases from V and 0 bases from J, leaving 1 base between. The CDR3 runs to 13 residues. Germline V gene lookup returns CDR1 SGHRS and CDR2 YFSETQ. In DNA, the CDR3 is TGCGCCAGCAGCTTGGGTAGCAATCAGCCCCAGCATTTT. Translation: CASSLGSNQPQHF.